This T cell receptor beta chain came from a study of cytomegalovirus exposure and HLA in healthy donors. Points from the study as a whole: The study had only CMV serostatus as immune exposure information. Using a false discovery rate of 0.05, a later analysis showed that 15,000 to 20,000 TCR beta sequences were associated with HLA alleles. An analysis done earlier found most TCR beta V segments productive about 90% or about 30% of the time.

The PCR was carried out with 60 Vbeta primers and 13 Jbeta primers. Study processing details: The authors later counted roughly 76 million unique TCR beta chains, some 12 million of them shared. Data came from immunoSEQ multiplex PCR; TCRdb stores just in-frame clones and leaves some out. The D gene and trimming were derived from the DNA, and the V and J assignments and clone size from that table. The profile covers about 150,000 clones, with around 84% appearing a single time and about 2.3% taken by the ten largest. Remarks on this clone: Its cognate antigen is unknown.

Per germline, CDR1 SGHAT and CDR2 FQNNGV. With V trimmed by 3 bases and J by 4 bases, 8 bases remained unmatched. CDR3 length: 16 amino acids. The sequencing sample was made of PBMCs. The receptor was derived from a woman between 18 and 29 years old in good health and CMV-seronegative. This chain connects TRBV11-2 to TRBJ1-4, with TRBD1 identical over 7 bases. Here the CDR3 DNA reads TGTGCCAGCAGCTTGGGACAGAAACCCGATAATGAAAAACTGTTTTTT. Amino acids: CASSLGQKPDNEKLFF.